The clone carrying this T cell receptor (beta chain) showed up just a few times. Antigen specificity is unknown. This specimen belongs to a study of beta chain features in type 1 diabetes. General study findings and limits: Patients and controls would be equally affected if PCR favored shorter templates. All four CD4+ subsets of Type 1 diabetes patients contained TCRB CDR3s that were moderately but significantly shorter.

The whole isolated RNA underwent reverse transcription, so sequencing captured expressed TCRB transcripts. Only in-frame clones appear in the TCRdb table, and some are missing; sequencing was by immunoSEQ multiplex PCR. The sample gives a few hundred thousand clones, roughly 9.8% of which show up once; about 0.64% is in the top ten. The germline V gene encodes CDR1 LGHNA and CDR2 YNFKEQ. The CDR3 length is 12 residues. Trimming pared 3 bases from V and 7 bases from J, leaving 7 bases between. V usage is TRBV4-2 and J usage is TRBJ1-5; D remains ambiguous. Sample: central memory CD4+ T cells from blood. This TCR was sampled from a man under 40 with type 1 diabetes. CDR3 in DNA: TGTGCCAGCAGCCAGTTGGGCCAGCCCCAGCATTTT. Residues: CASSQLGQPQHF.